The entry below describes one T cell receptor (beta chain). The antigen is unknown. This sample was included in a study of OX40 agonist ivuxolimab in advanced cancers. Whole-study results and caveats: Antigen specificity was not determined for the expanded peripheral T cells. At 0.1 to 3.0 mg/kg, clonal expansion of CD4+ and CD8+ blood T cells had occurred by week 6.

J was trimmed by 0 bases and V by 3 bases; bases with no gene match: 12. This CDR3 spans 19 amino acids. Germline CDR1 SQVTM, CDR2 ANQGSEA. Here immunoSEQ multiplex PCR was the method, and the copy in TCRdb shows in-frame clones only, minus some. The sample has 79,000 or so clones; about 90% are singletons. Specimen: CD4+ or CD8+ T cells sorted from blood, collected in a trial of the OX40 agonist ivuxolimab. The clonotype comes from an adult with an advanced solid tumor such as melanoma, head and neck, liver or kidney cancer. The chain carries TRBV29-1 and TRBJ2-7; TRBD2 agrees at 15 bases. The CDR3 here is CSVEGLGLAGGRSSYEQYF. Written as DNA, the CDR3 is TGCAGCGTTGAGGGACTGGGACTAGCGGGAGGTAGGAGCTCCTACGAGCAGTACTTC.